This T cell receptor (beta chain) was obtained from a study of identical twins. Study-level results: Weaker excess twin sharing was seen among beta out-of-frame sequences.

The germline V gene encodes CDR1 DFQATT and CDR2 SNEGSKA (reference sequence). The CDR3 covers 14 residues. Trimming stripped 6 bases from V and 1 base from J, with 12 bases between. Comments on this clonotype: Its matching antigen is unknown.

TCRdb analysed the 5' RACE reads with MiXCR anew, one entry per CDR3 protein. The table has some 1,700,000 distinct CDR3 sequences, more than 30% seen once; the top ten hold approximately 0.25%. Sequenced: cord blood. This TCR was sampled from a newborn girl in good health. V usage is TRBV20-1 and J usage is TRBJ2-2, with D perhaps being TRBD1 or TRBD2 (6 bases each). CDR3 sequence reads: CSAGGGRNTGELFF. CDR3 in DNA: TGCAGTGCCGGAGGGGGGCGGAACACCGGGGAGCTGTTTTTT.